This TCR beta chain is from a study of T cells in localized non-small cell lung cancer. Whole-study findings and limits: Among the tissues sampled, uninvolved adjacent lung had the highest T cell clonality, above tumor. When the top 100 tumor clones were examined, a median 57 of them also appeared in the adjacent lung, which was paired and uninvolved.

The method was immunoSEQ multiplex PCR; TCRdb's version includes in-frame clones alone and lacks a portion of them. In the table there are 3,000 to 4,500 clones, around 25% of which are singletons. About this clone itself: Its matching antigen is unknown.

The source was lung tumor tissue, collected before any cancer treatment. This sequence was found in a woman between 35 and 75 years old with stage I lung adenocarcinoma.

CDR3 amino acids: CASSQEDRDEQYF. The CDR3 DNA reads TGTGCCAGCAGCCAAGAAGACAGGGACGAGCAGTACTTC. The V and J genes are TRBV14 and TRBJ2-7; TRBD1 matches at 7 bases. Germline CDR1 is SGHDN and CDR2 is FVKESK. The CDR3 is made up of 13 amino acids. The ends lost 0 bases at V and 5 bases at J; junction bases unmatched: 1.